This T cell receptor (beta chain) was captured in a study of human T cells and chemical hapten exposure. Study-level information: Small differences in pooled library volume mainly drove the variation in TCR yields per sample.

Regarding the study as a whole: TCRs whose frequency exceeded 1 in 1000 remained the same following DPC sensitization.

Trimming took 3 bases from V and 9 from J; bases not matched to a gene: 9. This CDR3 is 15 amino acids long. The germline CDR1 and CDR2 sequences are LNHDA and SQIVND (reference sequence). Time point in this sample: patch test 1, 2 weeks after DPC sensitization. The treatment denotes: therapeutic diphenylcyclopropenone sensitization with weekly scalp DPC. Each patch-test visit's blood sample preceded patch application. It was the library that attached unique molecular identifiers to individual cDNA molecules. TCRdb called the RACE reads again in MiXCR, with one record for every CDR3 protein. Of about 100,000 distinct CDR3 sequences in the sample, 9.5% to 12% were seen once. The sample holds a few counts of this clonotype. The antigen remains undetermined.

The rearrangement links TRBV19 to TRBJ1-5; 9 positions agree with TRBD1. The starting material was whole blood, obtained in connection with sensitization to the hapten diphenylcyclopropenone (DPC). The source is a woman aged 40 to 50 with alopecia areata. Some clones in this sample may be carry-over from other donors' samples. CDR3 nucleotides: TGTGCCAGTAGTATGGGGGACAGGGTCGTCGCGCCCCAGCATTTT. Amino acid sequence: CASSMGDRVVAPQHF. Combining the CDR3 with reference TRBV19 and TRBJ1-5 gives the whole variable domain DGGITQSPKYLFRKEGQNVTLSCEQNLNHDAMYWYRQDPGQGLRLIYYSQIVNDFQKGDIAEGYSVSREKKESFPLTVTSAQKNPTAFYLCASSMGDRVVAPQHFGDGTRLSIL.